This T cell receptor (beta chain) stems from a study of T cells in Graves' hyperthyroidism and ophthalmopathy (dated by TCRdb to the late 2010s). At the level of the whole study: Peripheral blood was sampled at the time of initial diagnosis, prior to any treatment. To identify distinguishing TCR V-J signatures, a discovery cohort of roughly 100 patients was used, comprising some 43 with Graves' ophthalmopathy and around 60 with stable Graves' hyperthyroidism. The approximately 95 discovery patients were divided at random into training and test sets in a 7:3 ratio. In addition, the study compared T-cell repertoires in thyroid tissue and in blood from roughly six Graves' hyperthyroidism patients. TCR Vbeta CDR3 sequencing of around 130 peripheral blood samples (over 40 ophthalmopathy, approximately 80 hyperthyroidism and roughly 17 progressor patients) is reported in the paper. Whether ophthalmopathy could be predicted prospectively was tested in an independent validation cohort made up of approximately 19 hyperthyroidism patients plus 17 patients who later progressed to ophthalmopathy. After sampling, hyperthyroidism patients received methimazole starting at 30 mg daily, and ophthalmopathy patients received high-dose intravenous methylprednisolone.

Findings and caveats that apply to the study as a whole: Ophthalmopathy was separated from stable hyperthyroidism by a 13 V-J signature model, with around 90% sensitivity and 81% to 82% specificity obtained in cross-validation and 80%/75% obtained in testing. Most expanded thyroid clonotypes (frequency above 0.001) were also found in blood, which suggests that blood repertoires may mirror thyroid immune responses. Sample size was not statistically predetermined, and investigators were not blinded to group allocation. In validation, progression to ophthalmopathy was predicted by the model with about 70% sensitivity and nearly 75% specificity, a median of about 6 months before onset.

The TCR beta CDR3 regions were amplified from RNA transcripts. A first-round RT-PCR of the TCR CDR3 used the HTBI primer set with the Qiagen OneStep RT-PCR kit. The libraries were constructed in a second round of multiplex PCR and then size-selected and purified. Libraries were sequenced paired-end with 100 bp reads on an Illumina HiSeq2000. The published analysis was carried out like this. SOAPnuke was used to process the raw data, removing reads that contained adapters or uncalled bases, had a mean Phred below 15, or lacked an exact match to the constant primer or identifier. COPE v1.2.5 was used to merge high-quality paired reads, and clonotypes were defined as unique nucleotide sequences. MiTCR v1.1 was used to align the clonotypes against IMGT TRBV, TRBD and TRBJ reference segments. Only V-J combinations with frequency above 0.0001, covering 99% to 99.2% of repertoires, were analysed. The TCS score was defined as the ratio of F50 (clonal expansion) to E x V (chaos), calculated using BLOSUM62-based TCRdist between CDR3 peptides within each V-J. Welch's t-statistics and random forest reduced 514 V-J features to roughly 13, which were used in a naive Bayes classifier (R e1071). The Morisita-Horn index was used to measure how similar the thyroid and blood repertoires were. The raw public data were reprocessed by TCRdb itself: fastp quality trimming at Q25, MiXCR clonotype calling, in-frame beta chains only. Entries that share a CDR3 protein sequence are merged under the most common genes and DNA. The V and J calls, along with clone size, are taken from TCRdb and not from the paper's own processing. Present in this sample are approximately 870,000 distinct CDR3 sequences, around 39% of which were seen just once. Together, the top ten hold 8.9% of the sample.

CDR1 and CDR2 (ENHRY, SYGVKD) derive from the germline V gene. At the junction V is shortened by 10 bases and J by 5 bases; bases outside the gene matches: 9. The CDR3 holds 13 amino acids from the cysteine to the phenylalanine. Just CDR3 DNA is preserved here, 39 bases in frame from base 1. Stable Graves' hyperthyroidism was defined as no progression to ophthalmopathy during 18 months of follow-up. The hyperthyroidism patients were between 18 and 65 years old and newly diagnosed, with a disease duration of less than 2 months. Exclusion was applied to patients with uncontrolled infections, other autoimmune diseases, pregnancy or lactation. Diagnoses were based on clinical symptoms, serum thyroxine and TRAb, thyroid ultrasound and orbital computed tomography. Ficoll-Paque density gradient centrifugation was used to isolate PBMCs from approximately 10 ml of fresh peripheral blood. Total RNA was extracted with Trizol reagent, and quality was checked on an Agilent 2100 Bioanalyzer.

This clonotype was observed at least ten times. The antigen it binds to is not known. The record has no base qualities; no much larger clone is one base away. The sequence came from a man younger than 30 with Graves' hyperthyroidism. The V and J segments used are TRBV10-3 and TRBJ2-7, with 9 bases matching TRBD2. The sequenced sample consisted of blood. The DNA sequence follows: TGTGCCAGTGGCGGGACTAGCCATGACGAGCAGTACTTC. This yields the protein CASGGTSHDEQYF.